This T cell receptor beta chain originates from a study of response to subunit inactivated influenza vaccine (dated by TCRdb to about 2018). Broadly, across the study: The study used deep quantitative T cell receptor repertoire profiling to track responses to a trivalent subunit inactivated influenza vaccine.

The library was obtained by RT-PCR. The data were produced on an Illumina HiSeq 2500. TCRdb reprocessed the public reads (quality trimming at Q25 with fastp, clone calling with MiXCR) and kept in-frame beta chains. Duplicate CDR3 protein sequences are folded into a single record with the most common DNA and genes. For this sample there are 800,000 or so distinct CDR3 sequences; 21% appear just once. The biggest ten clones account for roughly a tenth of the sample. General findings and caveats noted by the study authors: According to the authors, only a limited number of new T cells may be recruited by each seasonal influenza vaccination.

With regard to this clonotype: No antigen is known for it. The input lacks base qualities; no much larger clone sits a single base away.

The sample was PBMCs from blood, taken 4 to 6 days after vaccination. The TCR comes from a man in his forties or fifties who received an inactivated influenza vaccine. Donor details come from another sample of the same person, matched by shared clones.

The CDR3 loop reads CASSQDLTWGVAFF. In nucleotides, the sequence is TGCGCCAGCAGCCAAGATCTGACCTGGGGGGTGGCTTTCTTT. The rearranged segments are TRBV4-3 and TRBJ1-1, and perhaps TRBD1 as D gene, on 5 matching bases. The CDR3 goes from the cysteine to the phenylalanine over 14 residues. The only DNA kept is the CDR3, 42 bases in frame from the first base. V loses 0 bases, J loses 11 bases, and the germline ends lie 16 bases apart. Reading the germline V gene gives CDR1 LGHNA and CDR2 YSLEER.